Listed here are 17 T cell receptor beta chains from one sample, sequenced in a study of T-cell reconstitution after alpha-beta-depleted transplantation in children. Unique molecular identifiers were used in preparing the TCRbeta library. TCRdb re-called the PCR reads with MiXCR, one entry per CDR3 protein. The sample yields 450,000 to 600,000 distinct CDR3 sequences, 13% seen once. This material consisted of PBMCs, mostly from graft donor cells, taken 360 days after TCRalphabeta/CD19-depleted stem cell transplant. The receptors stem from a male patient aged 10-17 years who had a stem cell transplant for acute myeloid leukemia, so the T cells may come from the graft donor.

This clonotype was observed a handful of times. The chain links TRBV6-5 to TRBJ2-6; 7 bases agree with TRBD1. This CDR3 comprises 16 residues. Losses at the gene ends were 4 bases for V and 0 bases for J; bases not matched to a gene: 3. From germline, CDR1 is MNHEY and CDR2 SVGAGI. The CDR3 reads CASSSTGPSGANVLTF. The CDR3 DNA follows: TGTGCCAGCAGTTCGACAGGGCCCTCTGGGGCCAACGTCCTGACTTTC.

The V gene is TRBV28, the J gene TRBJ2-7; 7 bases agree with TRBD2. The V and J ends lost 5 bases and 2 bases, in that order; junction bases with no gene match: 15. CDR1 is MDHEN and CDR2 is SYDVKM in the germline V gene. The CDR3 is 17 residues long. CDR3 DNA: TGTGCCAGCAGTCCCATGTCCCCGGGAGGCCCCCCCTACGAGCAGTACTTC. This translates into CASSPMSPGGPPYEQYF.

This clonotype has more than one count but fewer than ten. This chain joins TRBV29-1 and TRBJ2-1, with D maybe TRBD1 (5 bases). V lost 1 base to trimming and J lost 4 bases, with 14 bases between them. Germline assignment: CDR1 SQVTM and CDR2 ANQGSEA. CDR3 length: 15 amino acids. The CDR3 sequence: CSVEGQGTDYNEQFF. For the CDR3, the DNA is TGCAGCGTTGAAGGGCAGGGAACGGATTACAATGAGCAGTTCTTC.

The chain recombines TRBV9 with TRBJ2-5, with 7 positions matching TRBD1. Germline CDR1 SGDLS, CDR2 YYNGEE. Trimming took 7 bases from V and 2 from J; bases not matched to a gene: 5. The CDR3 covers 13 residues. The CDR3, as DNA: TGTGCCAGCGGGACAGCGATACAAGAGACCCAGTACTTC. This codes for CASGTAIQETQYF.

This clonotype has a count of ten or more. This chain joins TRBV7-3 and TRBJ2-2; D may be TRBD1 (6 bases). The germline V and J ends were trimmed by 7 bases and 0 bases, with 12 bases remaining between them. Per germline, CDR1 SGHTA and CDR2 FQGTGA. The length of the CDR3 is 15 residues. This CDR3 reads CASNPTGANTGELFF. DNA for the CDR3: TGTGCCAGCAACCCGACAGGCGCGAACACCGGGGAGCTGTTTTTT.

This clonotype was detected only a few times. V is TRBV29-1 and J is TRBJ1-1; D possibly corresponds to TRBD1 (5 bases). V was clipped by 7 bases and J by 5 bases, with 14 bases between them. This CDR3 region has 12 residues. CDR1 is SQVTM, CDR2 ANQGSEA, per germline. The CDR3 is CSADPGGTEAFF. DNA of the CDR3: TGCAGCGCCGACCCGGGGGGGACTGAAGCTTTCTTT.

This clonotype was counted between two and nine times. V is TRBV20-1 and J is TRBJ2-7; 9 positions agree with TRBD2. With 0 bases clipped from V and 3 bases from J, the junction kept 6 bases outside the gene matches. Germline CDR1 reads DFQATT; CDR2 reads SNEGSKA (reference sequence). The CDR3 loop spans 15 amino acids. CDR3 residues: CSARDPGTSRYEQYF. In DNA, the CDR3 is TGCAGTGCTAGAGATCCCGGGACTAGCCGCTACGAGCAGTACTTC.

This clonotype showed up many times. The chain recombines TRBV5-6 with TRBJ2-5; 9 bases agree with TRBD1. V lost 2 bases and J lost 5; bases outside the gene matches: 7. There are 15 residues in the CDR3. CDR1 SGHDT and CDR2 YYEEEE come from the germline V gene. CDR3 region: CASSFGQGSWETQYF. The CDR3 coding sequence is TGTGCCAGCAGCTTCGGACAGGGGTCGTGGGAGACCCAGTACTTC. Using reference TRBV5-6 and TRBJ2-5 for the parts outside the CDR3, the full variable domain is DAGVTQSPTHLIKTRGQQVTLRCSPKSGHDTVSWYQQALGQGPQFIFQYYEEEERQRGNFPDRFSGHQFPNYSSELNVNALLLGDSALYLCASSFGQGSWETQYFGPGTRLLVL.

The sample holds many counts of this clonotype. The J gene is TRBJ2-2, the V gene TRBV28; D ambiguous. Trimming cost V 6 bases and J 6 bases, with 5 bases left between them. CDR3 size: 11 residues. CDR1 is MDHEN and CDR2 is SYDVKM in the germline V gene. The DNA of the CDR3 is TGTGCCAGCAGCCGAGCCGGGGAGCTGTTTTTT. Amino acids: CASSRAGELFF. Full variable domain (outside the CDR3, taken from reference TRBV28 and TRBJ2-2): DVKVTQSSRYLVKRTGEKVFLECVQDMDHENMFWYRQDPGLGLRLIYFSYDVKMKEKGDIPEGYSVSREKKERFSLILESASTNQTSMYLCASSRAGELFFGEGSRLTVL.

Only a few counts were recorded for this clonotype. The J gene is TRBJ2-3, the V gene TRBV4-3, with 7 bases lining up with TRBD2. Germline CDR1 LGHNA, CDR2 YSLEER. The CDR3 contains 18 residues. The ends lost 0 bases at V and 0 bases at J; junction bases unmatched: 9. The CDR3 sequence: CASSQDEASGHSTDTQYF. CDR3 DNA: TGCGCCAGCAGCCAAGATGAGGCTAGCGGCCACAGCACAGATACGCAGTATTTT.

The rearrangement uses TRBV7-2 and TRBJ2-3; 8 positions agree with TRBD2. The junction had 13 bases not matched to a gene; V was cut back by 5 bases and J by 3 bases. Germline V gives CDR1 SGHTA, CDR2 FQGNSA. This CDR3 has 17 amino acids. The DNA for the CDR3 is TGTGCCAGCAGCCCCCCCTGGCGGGAGGCAAAAACAGATACGCAGTATTTT. Translating gives CASSPPWREAKTDTQYF.

The gene calls are TRBV12-3 or TRBV12-4 and TRBJ2-7; perhaps D is TRBD1 or TRBD2 (6 bases each). V shed 4 bases and J shed 1 base, with 14 bases lying between them. There are 15 residues in the CDR3. Written as DNA, the CDR3 is TGTGCCAGCAGTTGGGGGGCGGGGCCATCCTACGAGCAGTACTTC. It codes for CASSWGAGPSYEQYF.

This chain links TRBV20-1 with TRBJ2-4; D is undetermined. The CDR3 runs 17 residues. V was pared by 4 bases and J by 0 bases, with 19 bases between. Germline CDR1 is DFQATT and CDR2 is SNEGSKA (reference sequence). The CDR3 sequence is CSAIRMPELLAKNIQYF. In DNA form, the CDR3 reads TGCAGTGCTATCCGGATGCCGGAACTTCTAGCCAAAAACATTCAGTACTTC.

The V gene is TRBV7-9, the J gene TRBJ2-4; 7 bases map to TRBD1. This CDR3 region has 13 residues. Germline CDR1 reads SEHNR; CDR2 reads FQNEAQ (reference sequence). The V segment lost 5 bases and the J segment 4 bases; nucleotides outside the gene matches: 2. CDR3: CASSRQGKNIQYF. In nucleotides, the CDR3 is TGTGCCAGCAGCCGACAGGGAAAAAACATTCAGTACTTC.

There are a few counts of this clonotype. The chain links TRBV12-3 or TRBV12-4 to TRBJ2-7, with TRBD1 matching 7 bases. Trimming at V came to 5 bases and at J to 4 bases, leaving 11 bases not matched to a gene. CDR3 size: 15 residues. In DNA form, the CDR3 reads TGTGCCAGCAGTCAGTTTAGGGACAGCCAATACGAGCAGTACTTC. Residues: CASSQFRDSQYEQYF.

The J gene is TRBJ2-7, the V gene TRBV7-6; D is possibly TRBD2 (5 bases). Germline V gene sequence: CDR1 SGHVS, CDR2 FNYEAQ. The CDR3 sequence is 14 residues long. V was clipped by 2 bases and J by 3 bases, with 11 bases between them. CDR3 sequence: CASSLQRASYEQYF. Written as DNA, the CDR3 is TGTGCCAGCAGCTTACAGAGGGCGAGCTACGAGCAGTACTTC.

This clonotype showed up many times. This chain joins TRBV5-1 and TRBJ2-5, with 9 bases fitting TRBD1. The CDR3 has 15 amino acids. V trimming: 1 base; J trimming: 5 bases; junction bases outside the gene matches: 6. Per the germline V gene, CDR1 is SGHRS and CDR2 is YFSETQ. This CDR3 is CASSLTGGFRETQYF. In DNA, the CDR3 is TGCGCCAGCAGCTTGACAGGGGGCTTTAGGGAGACCCAGTACTTC.